This T cell receptor (beta chain) was obtained from a study of T cell repertoires in cytomegalovirus infection. At the level of the study: Shared public TCR beta signatures pointed to both CMV infection and a matching HLA type. Study-level findings and limits: Carriage of CMV together with the relevant HLA was identifiable through cumulative public TCR beta family frequency.

About this clonotype: The antigen remains unidentified.

Each CDR3 protein gets one entry after TCRdb re-called the reads with MiXCR. Counted here are under 500,000 distinct CDR3 sequences, about 44% occurring once; the ten biggest clones make up 35% to 50%. The sequences come from cultured PBMCs, collected from culture after CMV antigen stimulation. The receptor comes from a human donor in good health (CMV status not recorded). Some clones in this sample may be carry-over from other donors' samples.

CDR3 sequence reads: CASSFPRDHNEQFF. DNA of the CDR3: TGTGCCAGCAGCTTTCCCCGGGACCACAATGAGCAGTTCTTC. V is TRBV7-2 and J is TRBJ2-1; TRBD1 or TRBD2 may be the D gene (5 bases each). The CDR3 length is 14 residues. Trimming pared 3 bases from V and 5 bases from J, leaving 11 bases between. Germline CDR1 reads SGHTA; CDR2 reads FQGNSA. Together with reference TRBV7-2 and TRBJ2-1, the CDR3 gives the full variable domain: GAGVSQSPSNKVTEKGKDVELRCDPISGHTALYWYRQSLGQGLEFLIYFQGNSAPDKSGLPSDRFSAERTGGSVSTLTIQRTQQEDSAVYLCASSFPRDHNEQFFGPGTRLTVL.